This entry features one TCR beta chain sequence. The repertoire was sequenced with immunoSEQ multiplex PCR; TCRdb's copy has only in-frame clones and lacks some. The sample carries 100,000 to 150,000 clones, more than 70% recorded once. The sample is drawn from a study of blood T cell repertoires in COVID-19. Study overall: PBMCs, B-cell-depleted T cells, or T cells were the source of the cDNA or gDNA that made up the material.

The sequence was collected from a man between 60 and 75 years old with acute or convalescent COVID-19. The specimen was peripheral blood.

CDR3 DNA: TGCAGCGTTTACAGGGGGCCTGAAGCTTTCTTT. Protein sequence: CSVYRGPEAFF. The chain carries TRBV29-1 and TRBJ1-1, with TRBD1 matching 9 bases. The CDR3 totals 11 residues. With 5 bases clipped from V and 6 bases from J, the junction kept 1 base outside the gene matches. Germline CDR1 and CDR2: SQVTM and ANQGSEA.